The T cell receptor (beta chain) under discussion was sequenced for a study of chemoradiotherapy in HPV16-positive cancers. Overall study: Functional T-cell assays on two HPV16-positive patients' cells defined candidate HPV-specific clones and common TCR motifs. Study observations and caveats: In HPV16-positive patients, HPV-responsive T-cell expansion tracked better recurrence-free survival.

This table comes from immunoSEQ multiplex PCR, and its TCRdb copy is limited to in-frame clones, with some not included. Of roughly 70,000 clones in the sample, around nine tenths were seen once. A remark on this clone: Antigen: not known.

Repeated repertoire sampling spanned the course of chemoradiotherapy. Germline CDR1 SGHTS, CDR2 YDEGEE. V was clipped by 0 bases and J by 1 base, with 15 bases between them. This CDR3 has 17 residues. The rearrangement joins TRBV5-8 to TRBJ2-3; D is perhaps TRBD2 (5 bases). The sequencing used blood, collected from a patient who underwent chemoradiotherapy. The receptor was isolated from a human donor with HPV-associated anogenital cancer. CDR3 amino acids: CASSLGVATRGTDTQYF. The CDR3 DNA reads as TGTGCCAGCAGCTTGGGGGTAGCGACTCGGGGCACAGATACGCAGTATTTT.